This TCR beta chain was retrieved from a study of yellow fever vaccine responses in identical twins. General study findings and limits: Twin vaccine T cell responses reportedly seemed partly convergent, partly personalized.

TCRdb re-called the RT-PCR reads with MiXCR, one entry per CDR3 protein. The sample consists of roughly 6,000 distinct CDR3 sequences, 60% to 70% of them appearing once. A word on this clonotype: As yet, its antigen is unknown.

Deletions cut 1 base from V and 7 bases from J, with 11 bases between. The CDR3 spans 14 residues. From germline, CDR1 is SGHNT and CDR2 YENEEA. The J gene is TRBJ2-1, the V gene TRBV11-3; D is unresolved. The starting material was T cells from blood (PBMCs), unsorted or a sorted subset (not recorded which), obtained before or after yellow fever vaccination (not recorded which). The TCR originated in a woman in her late teens or twenties who received the yellow fever vaccine. The CDR3 DNA sequence: TGTGCCAGCAGCTTAGGCCCCTCTAGGAATGAGCAGTTCTTC. The encoded protein is CASSLGPSRNEQFF.